Listed below are T cell receptor beta chains from one sample, sequenced in a study of beta chain features in type 1 diabetes. Measured with immunoSEQ multiplex PCR; TCRdb has only the in-frame clones, and not every one. The data show under 550,000 clones, about an eighth seen once. The sample comprised naive CD4+ T cells from blood. Receptor source: a woman aged 18-29 years in good health. Each CDR3 is given without its conserved first and last residue.

TRBV30,11,TRBJ2-5,AWSGVSQETQY
TRBV7-2,13,TRBJ2-3,ASSRTGRRPDTQY
TRBV19,12,TRBJ1-1,ASSTTVTGVKAF
TRBV15,11,TRBJ1-5,ATSRAGNQPQH
TRBV27,13,TRBJ2-3,ASTPGQGRSDTQY
TRBV7-2,14,TRBJ1-5,ASTQTGTLGGQPQH
TRBV29-1,10,TRBJ1-1,SVEEGRAEAF
TRBV9,11,TRBJ2-5,ASSAGLQETQY
TRBV4-3,14,TRBJ2-3,ASSQAWTGFADTQY
TRBV7-2,15,TRBJ1-6,ASSKDSAIIDNSPLH
TRBV11-1,12,TRBJ2-6,ASNAGAGANVLT
TRBV5-1,11,TRBJ1-5,ASSWDSNQPQH
TRBV2,11,TRBJ1-4,ASRRQGFEKLF
TRBV20-1,8,TRBJ1-1,SARTVEAF
TRBV7-2,10,TRBJ1-1,ASSLRYTEAF
TRBV15,13,TRBJ2-3,ATALGIRGTDTQY
TRBV6-4,13,TRBJ2-1,ASSPGSSSYNEQF
TRBV18,11,TRBJ1-1,ASSPGPQGEAF
TRBV29-1,10,TRBJ2-5,SVGRLMETQY
TRBV11-3,10,TRBJ2-7,ASSYFSYEQY
TRBV5-1,14,TRBJ2-5,ASSIEGQGAWETQY
TRBV4-3,11,TRBJ1-2,ASSPQINYGYT
TRBV29-1,10,TRBJ1-5,SVAAVNQPQH
TRBV11-2,11,TRBJ1-1,ASSSLGKTEAF
TRBV19,12,TRBJ2-7,ASSRGQETYEQY
TRBV10-3,11,TRBJ2-3,AKPTISTDTQY
TRBV6-5,10,TRBJ2-5,ASSYPPETQY
TRBV6-5,12,TRBJ2-3,ASRPTSGIATQY
TRBV30,13,TRBJ2-4,AWSPGGTSKNIQY
TRBV7-9,14,TRBJ2-1,ASTLAGPFSYNEQF
TRBV9,16,TRBJ2-1,ASSPLWASGGAANEQF
TRBV7-3,12,TRBJ1-6,ASSLGNYNSPLH
TRBV12-5,11,TRBJ2-5,ASGKEPKETQY
TRBV12-5,11,TRBJ2-1,ASGLLLAGEQF
TRBV7-3,14,TRBJ2-3,ASSKRGGGSTDTQY
TRBV5-4,10,TRBJ2-1,ASRGQGWGQF
TRBV11-2,14,TRBJ2-1,ASSLVGGKSYNEQF
TRBV5-4,12,TRBJ2-7,ASSGDRYSYEQY
TRBV7-3,14,TRBJ2-6,ASSLIRISGANVLT
TRBV12-5,12,TRBJ1-2,ASFPGTVNYGYT
TRBV18,16,TRBJ2-1,ASSPPAWRERDYNEQF